This T cell receptor (beta chain) is from a study of cytomegalovirus exposure and HLA in healthy donors. Study-wide results and limits: In a later analysis, TCR beta V- and J-gene trimming was associated with a missense DCLRE1C variant. In an earlier analysis, in some 500 donors, most V segments appeared productive either ~90% or ~30% of the time. Sequencing depth across donors, presence/absence analyses assumed, was roughly uniform. In vitro data verified a few CMV-associated chains as specific for CMV antigens.

Concerning this clone: Its specificity is unknown.

The PCR made use of 60 Vbeta and 13 Jbeta primers. Measured with immunoSEQ multiplex PCR; TCRdb has only the in-frame clones, and not every one. The repertoire includes some 180,000 clones, around 78% of them detected once, and roughly 14% sits in the top ten. There are 17 residues in the CDR3. Germline CDR1 MDHEN, CDR2 SYDVKM. The junction had 11 bases not matched to a gene; V was cut back by 6 bases and J by 5 bases. V and J are TRBV28 and TRBJ2-7; 15 nucleotides agree with TRBD2. The sequence derives from a young woman in good health and CMV-seropositive. The sample taken for sequencing was PBMCs. The CDR3 bases are TGTGCCAGCAGCAGGGGACTAGCGGGGGGCGGGGAAGACGAGCAGTACTTC. This translates into CASSRGLAGGGEDEQYF.